This T cell receptor beta chain stems from a study of cytomegalovirus exposure and HLA in healthy donors. Study-wide points: The only immune exposure information that was available was CMV serostatus. Being productive about 90% or about 30% of the time was typical of most TCR beta V segments in an earlier analysis. The study put some 150 TCR beta chains on its list as cytomegalovirus-associated.

As regards this clone: Its antigen is unidentified.

The germline gives CDR1 SGHVS, CDR2 FQNEAQ. The V gene end was trimmed by 0 bases and the J gene end by 9 bases; junction bases not matched to a gene: 5. The CDR3 loop spans 14 amino acids. Primers included in the PCR were 60 Vbeta and 13 Jbeta primers. The repertoire was sequenced with immunoSEQ multiplex PCR; TCRdb's copy has only in-frame clones and lacks some. The table has about 89,000 clones, around 59% seen once; the top ten hold 2% to 2.5%. The clonotype originates from a human donor in good health. The sample consisted of PBMCs. The rearrangement links TRBV7-8 to TRBJ1-5; 7 bases map to TRBD1. The CDR3 is CASSLAARQGPQHF. The CDR3 coding sequence is TGTGCCAGCAGCTTAGCAGCCCGACAGGGGCCCCAGCATTTT.